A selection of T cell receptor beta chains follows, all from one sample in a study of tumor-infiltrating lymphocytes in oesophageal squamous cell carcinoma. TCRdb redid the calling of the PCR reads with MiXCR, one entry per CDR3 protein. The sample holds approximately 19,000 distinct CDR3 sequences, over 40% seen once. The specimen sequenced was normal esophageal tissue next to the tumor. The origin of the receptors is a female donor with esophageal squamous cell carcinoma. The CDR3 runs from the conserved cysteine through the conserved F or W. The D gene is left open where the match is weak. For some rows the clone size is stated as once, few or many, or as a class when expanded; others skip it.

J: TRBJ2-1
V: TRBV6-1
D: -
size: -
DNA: TGTGCCAGCAGGCTCTCCCTTCGAGGTGAGCAGTTCTTC
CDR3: CASRLSLRGEQFF

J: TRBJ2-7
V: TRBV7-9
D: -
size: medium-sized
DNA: TGTGCCAGCAGCCCGGTAGGGACCTCCTACGAGCAGTACTTC
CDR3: CASSPVGTSYEQYF

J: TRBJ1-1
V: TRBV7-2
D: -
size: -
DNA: TGTGCCAGCAGCATAGACAGCTACACTGAAGCTTTCTTT
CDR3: CASSIDSYTEAFF

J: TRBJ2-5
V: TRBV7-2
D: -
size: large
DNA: TGTGCCAGCAGCTTACAGGGGGGTGGAGAGACCCAGTACTTC
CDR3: CASSLQGGGETQYF

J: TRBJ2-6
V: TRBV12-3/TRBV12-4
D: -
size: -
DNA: TGTGCCAGCAGTTTAGCAGGACAGTCCGCCGGGGCCAACGTCCTGACTTTC
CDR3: CASSLAGQSAGANVLTF

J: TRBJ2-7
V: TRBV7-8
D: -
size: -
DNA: TGTGCCAGCAGCCCAAGGGGGACGGGTCCGTACGAGCAGTACTTC
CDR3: CASSPRGTGPYEQYF

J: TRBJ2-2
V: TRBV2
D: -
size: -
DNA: TGTGCCAGCAGTGAAGCTAGGTCTAACACCGGGGAGCTGTTTTTT
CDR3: CASSEARSNTGELFF

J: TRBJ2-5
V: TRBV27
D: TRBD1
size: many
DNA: TGTGCCAGCAGTCACAGGGGTGGAGAGACCCAGTACTTC
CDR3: CASSHRGGETQYF

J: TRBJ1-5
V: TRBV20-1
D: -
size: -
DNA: TGCAGTGCTCCTGTAGGAGGGAGCAATCAGCCCCAGCATTTT
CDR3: CSAPVGGSNQPQHF

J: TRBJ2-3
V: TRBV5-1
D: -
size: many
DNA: TGCGCCAGCAGCCTAAGACCCCAGATCAGCACAGATACGCAGTATTTT
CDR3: CASSLRPQISTDTQYF

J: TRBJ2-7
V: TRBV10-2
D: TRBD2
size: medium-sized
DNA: TGCGCCAGCACTACAAGCGGGAATCGGTACAATGAGCAGTACTTC
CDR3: CASTTSGNRYNEQYF

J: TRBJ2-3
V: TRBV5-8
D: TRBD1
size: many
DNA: TGTGCCAGCAGCTTGCTTTTAGGGGGCTCAGATACGCAGTATTTT
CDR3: CASSLLLGGSDTQYF

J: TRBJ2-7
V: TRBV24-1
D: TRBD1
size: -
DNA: TGTGCCACCAAGGGACAGGGGGCGGGTGAGCAGTACTTC
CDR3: CATKGQGAGEQYF

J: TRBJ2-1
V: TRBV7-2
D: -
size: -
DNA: TGTGCCAGCAGCTTGTCCAAGGGGGATGAGCAGTTCTTC
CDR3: CASSLSKGDEQFF

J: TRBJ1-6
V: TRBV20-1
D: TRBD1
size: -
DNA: TGCAGTGCTAGAGTCGGACAGGGTAATTCACCCCTCCACTTT
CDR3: CSARVGQGNSPLHF

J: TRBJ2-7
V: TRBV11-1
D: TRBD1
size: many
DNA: TGTGCCAGCAGCACCTATGGACAGGGGGCGGACGAGCAGTACTTC
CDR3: CASSTYGQGADEQYF

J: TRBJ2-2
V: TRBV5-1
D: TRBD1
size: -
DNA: TGCGCCAGCAGCTTGGCGCCACAGGGGGCGAACACCGGGGAGCTGTTTTTT
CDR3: CASSLAPQGANTGELFF

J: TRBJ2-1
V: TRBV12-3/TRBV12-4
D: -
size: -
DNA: TGTGCCAGCAGCCGGACGGGCTCCTACAATGAGCAGTTCTTC
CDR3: CASSRTGSYNEQFF

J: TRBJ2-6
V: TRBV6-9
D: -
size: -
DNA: TGTGCCAGCACCGCGATCGAGGGGTCTGGGGCCAACGTCCTGACTTTC
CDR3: CASTAIEGSGANVLTF

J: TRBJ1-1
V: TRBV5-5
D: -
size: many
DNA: TGTGCCAGCAGCAAGGGGGTCGCTGAAGCTTTCTTT
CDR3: CASSKGVAEAFF

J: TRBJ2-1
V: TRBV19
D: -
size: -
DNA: TGTGCCAGTAGTATGAAGGGGGGTATGGAGCAGTTCTTC
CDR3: CASSMKGGMEQFF

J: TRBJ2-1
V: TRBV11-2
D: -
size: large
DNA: TGTGCCAGCCGGCAGGGGTCCTCCTACAATGAGCAGTTCTTC
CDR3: CASRQGSSYNEQFF

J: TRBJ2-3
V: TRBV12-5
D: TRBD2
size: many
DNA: TGTGCTAGTGGTCATAGCGGGGGGTTTTTTAGAGATACGCAGTATTTT
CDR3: CASGHSGGFFRDTQYF

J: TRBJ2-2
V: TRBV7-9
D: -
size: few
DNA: TGTGCCAGCAGCCGGGGAGCGGGGAACACCGGGGAGCTGTTTTTT
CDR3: CASSRGAGNTGELFF

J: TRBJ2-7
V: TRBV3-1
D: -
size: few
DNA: TGTGCCAGCAGTTATAATAGCGGATACCTACGTTCGGAGCAGTACTTC
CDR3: CASSYNSGYLRSEQYF

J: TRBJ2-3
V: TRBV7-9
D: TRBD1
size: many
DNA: TGTGCCAGCAGCTTTCCAAGGGGGCCAGATACGCAGTATTTT
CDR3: CASSFPRGPDTQYF

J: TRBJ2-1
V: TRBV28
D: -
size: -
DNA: TGTGCCCTCATTCAATGCAATGAGCAGTTCTTC
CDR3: CALIQCNEQFF

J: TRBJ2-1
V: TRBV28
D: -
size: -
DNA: TGTGCCAGCAGTTTAGTGGGCGGTAGCTCCTACAATGAGCAGTTCTTC
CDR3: CASSLVGGSSYNEQFF

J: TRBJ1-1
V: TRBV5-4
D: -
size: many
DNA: TGTGCCAGCAGCAAACCAGGGGACACTGAAGCTTTCTTT
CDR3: CASSKPGDTEAFF

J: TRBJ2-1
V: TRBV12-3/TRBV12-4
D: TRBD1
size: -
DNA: TGTGCCAGCATCCTAGGGGGCATATTGAATGAGCAGTTCTTC
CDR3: CASILGGILNEQFF

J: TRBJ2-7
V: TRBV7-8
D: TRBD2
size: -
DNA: TGTGCCAGCAGCCCAGGGACTAGCGGGTACGAGCAGTACTTC
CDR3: CASSPGTSGYEQYF

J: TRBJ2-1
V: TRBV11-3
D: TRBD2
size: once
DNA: TGTGCCAGCAGCCATAGCGGGCCTAGCTCCTACAATGAGCAGTTCTTC
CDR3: CASSHSGPSSYNEQFF

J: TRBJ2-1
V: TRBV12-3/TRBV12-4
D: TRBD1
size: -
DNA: TGTGCCAGCAGTCCCCCGGGACAGGATCTATACAATGAGCAGTTCTTC
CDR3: CASSPPGQDLYNEQFF

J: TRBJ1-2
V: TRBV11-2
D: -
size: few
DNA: TGTGCCAGCAGCTTAGGTGGACATCCCTCAGCGGGCTACACCTTC
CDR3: CASSLGGHPSAGYTF

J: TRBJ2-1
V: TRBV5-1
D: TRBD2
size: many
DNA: TGCGCCAGCAGCCCCGGGACTAGGGATGAGCAGTTCTTC
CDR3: CASSPGTRDEQFF

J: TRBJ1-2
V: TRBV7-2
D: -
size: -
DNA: TGTGCCAGCAGCTTTTGGACAGATGGCTACACCTTC
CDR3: CASSFWTDGYTF

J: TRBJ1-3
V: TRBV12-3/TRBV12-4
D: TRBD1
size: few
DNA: TGTGCCAGCAGGACAGGGGCCTCTGGAAACACCATATATTTT
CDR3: CASRTGASGNTIYF

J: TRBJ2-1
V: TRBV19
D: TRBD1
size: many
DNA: TGTGCCAGTAGTATTAGTCGGGACAGGAACAATGAGCAGTTCTTC
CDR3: CASSISRDRNNEQFF

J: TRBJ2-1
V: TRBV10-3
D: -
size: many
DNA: TGTGCCATCGGGACCCCGGGTGGAAATGAGCAGTTCTTC
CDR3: CAIGTPGGNEQFF

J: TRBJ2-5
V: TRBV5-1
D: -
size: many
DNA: TGCGCCAGCAGCCCCGGCTCGACAGCTCAAGAGACCCAGTACTTC
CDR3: CASSPGSTAQETQYF

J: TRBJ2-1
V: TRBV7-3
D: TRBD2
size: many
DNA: TGTGCCAGCAGACTAGCGGGAGGGAACAATGAGCAGTTCTTC
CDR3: CASRLAGGNNEQFF

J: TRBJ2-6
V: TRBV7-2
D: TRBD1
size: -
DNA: TGTGCCAGCAGCCTGACAGGGGGAGTCTCTGGGGCCAACGTCCTGACTTTC
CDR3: CASSLTGGVSGANVLTF

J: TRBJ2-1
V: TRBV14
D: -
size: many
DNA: TGTGCCAGCAGCCACGAGGGTGAGCAGTTCTTC
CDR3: CASSHEGEQFF